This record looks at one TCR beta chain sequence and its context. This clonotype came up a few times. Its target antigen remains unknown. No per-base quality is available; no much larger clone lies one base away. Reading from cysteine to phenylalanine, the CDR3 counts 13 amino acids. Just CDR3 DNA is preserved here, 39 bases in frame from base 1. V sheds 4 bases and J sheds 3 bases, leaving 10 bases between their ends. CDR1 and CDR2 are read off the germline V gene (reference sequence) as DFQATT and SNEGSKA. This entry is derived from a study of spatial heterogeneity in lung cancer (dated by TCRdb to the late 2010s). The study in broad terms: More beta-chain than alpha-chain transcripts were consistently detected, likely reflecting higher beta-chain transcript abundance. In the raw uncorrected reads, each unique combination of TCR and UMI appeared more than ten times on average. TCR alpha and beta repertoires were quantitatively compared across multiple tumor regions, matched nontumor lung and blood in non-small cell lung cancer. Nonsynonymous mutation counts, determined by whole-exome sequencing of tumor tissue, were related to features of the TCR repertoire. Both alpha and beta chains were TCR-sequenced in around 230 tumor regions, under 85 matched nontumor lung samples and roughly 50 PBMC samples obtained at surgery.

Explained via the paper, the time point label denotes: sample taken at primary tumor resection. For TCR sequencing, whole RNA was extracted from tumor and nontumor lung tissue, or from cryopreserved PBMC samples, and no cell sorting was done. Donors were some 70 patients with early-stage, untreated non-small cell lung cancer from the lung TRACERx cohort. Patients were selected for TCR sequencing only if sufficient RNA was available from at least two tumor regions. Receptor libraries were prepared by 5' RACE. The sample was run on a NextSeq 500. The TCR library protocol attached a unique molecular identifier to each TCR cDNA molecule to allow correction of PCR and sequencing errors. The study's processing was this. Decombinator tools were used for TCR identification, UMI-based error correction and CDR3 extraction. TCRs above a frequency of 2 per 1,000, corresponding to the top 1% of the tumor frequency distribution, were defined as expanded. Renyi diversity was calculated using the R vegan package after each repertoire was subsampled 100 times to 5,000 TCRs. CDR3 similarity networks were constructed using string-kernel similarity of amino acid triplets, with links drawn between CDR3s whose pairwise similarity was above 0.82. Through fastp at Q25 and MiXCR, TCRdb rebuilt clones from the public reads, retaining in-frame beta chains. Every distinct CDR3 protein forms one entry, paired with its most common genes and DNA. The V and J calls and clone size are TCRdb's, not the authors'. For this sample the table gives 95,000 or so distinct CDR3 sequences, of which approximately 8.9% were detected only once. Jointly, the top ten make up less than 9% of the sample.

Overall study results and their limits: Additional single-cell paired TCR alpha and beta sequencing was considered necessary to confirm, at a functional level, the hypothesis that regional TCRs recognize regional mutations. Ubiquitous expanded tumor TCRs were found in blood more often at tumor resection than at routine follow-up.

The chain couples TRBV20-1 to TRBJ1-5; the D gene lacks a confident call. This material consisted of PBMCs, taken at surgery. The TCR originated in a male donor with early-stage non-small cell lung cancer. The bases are TGCAGTGCTAAGCCGGGTTACAATCAGCCCCAGCATTTT. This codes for CSAKPGYNQPQHF.